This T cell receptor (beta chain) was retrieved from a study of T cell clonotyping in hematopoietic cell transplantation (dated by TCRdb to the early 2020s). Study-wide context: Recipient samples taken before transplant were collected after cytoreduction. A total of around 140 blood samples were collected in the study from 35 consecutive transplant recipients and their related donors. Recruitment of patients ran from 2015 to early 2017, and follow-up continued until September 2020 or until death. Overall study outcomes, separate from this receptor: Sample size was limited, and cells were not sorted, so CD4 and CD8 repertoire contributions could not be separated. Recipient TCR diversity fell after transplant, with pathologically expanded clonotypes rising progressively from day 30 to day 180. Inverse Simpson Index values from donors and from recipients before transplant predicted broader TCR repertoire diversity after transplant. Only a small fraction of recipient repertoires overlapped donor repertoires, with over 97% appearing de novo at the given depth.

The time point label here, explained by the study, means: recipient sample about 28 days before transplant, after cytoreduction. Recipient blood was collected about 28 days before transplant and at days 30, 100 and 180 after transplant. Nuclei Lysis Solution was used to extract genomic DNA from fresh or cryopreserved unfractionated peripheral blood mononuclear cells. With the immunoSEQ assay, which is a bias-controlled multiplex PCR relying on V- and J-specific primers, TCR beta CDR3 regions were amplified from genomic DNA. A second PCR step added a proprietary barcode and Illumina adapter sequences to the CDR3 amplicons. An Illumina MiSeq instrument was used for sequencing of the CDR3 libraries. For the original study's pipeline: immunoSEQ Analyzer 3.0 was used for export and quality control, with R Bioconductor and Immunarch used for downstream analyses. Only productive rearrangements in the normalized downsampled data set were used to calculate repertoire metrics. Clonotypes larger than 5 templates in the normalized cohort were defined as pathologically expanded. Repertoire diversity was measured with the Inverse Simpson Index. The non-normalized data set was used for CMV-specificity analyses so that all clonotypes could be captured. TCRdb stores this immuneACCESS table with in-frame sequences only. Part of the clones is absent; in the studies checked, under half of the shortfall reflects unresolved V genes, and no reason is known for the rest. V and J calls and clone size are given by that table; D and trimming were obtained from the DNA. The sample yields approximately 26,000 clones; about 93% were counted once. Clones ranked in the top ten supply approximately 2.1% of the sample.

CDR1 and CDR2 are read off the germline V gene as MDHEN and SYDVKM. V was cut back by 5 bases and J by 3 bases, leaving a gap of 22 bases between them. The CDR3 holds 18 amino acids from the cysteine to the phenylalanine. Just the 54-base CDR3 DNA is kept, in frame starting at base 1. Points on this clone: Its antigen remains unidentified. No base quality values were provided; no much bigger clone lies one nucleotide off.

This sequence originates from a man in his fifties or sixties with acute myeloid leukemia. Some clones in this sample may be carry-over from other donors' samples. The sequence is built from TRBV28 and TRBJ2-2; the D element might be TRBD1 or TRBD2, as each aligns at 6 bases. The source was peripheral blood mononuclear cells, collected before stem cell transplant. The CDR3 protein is CASSSPRAARGDTGELFF. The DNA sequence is TGTGCCAGCAGTAGCCCCCGGGCGGCAAGGGGGGACACCGGGGAGCTGTTTTTT.